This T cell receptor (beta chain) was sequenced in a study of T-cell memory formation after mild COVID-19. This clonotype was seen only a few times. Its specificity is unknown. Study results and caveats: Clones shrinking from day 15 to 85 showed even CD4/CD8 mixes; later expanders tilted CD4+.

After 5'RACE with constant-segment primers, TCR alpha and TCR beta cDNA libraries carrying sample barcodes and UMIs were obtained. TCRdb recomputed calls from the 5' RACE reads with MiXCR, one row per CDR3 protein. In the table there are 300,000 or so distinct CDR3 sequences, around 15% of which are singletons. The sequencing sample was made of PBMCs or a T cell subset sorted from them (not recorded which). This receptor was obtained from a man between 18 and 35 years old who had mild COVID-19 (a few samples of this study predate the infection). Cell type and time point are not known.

The CDR3 DNA reads TGTGCCAGCAGCCCCCCGGACAGGGGCCGGCAAAAGTGGGAGTACTTC. Amino acid sequence: CASSPPDRGRQKWEYF. The chain joins TRBV7-9 to TRBJ2-4; 9 positions match TRBD1. This CDR3 comprises 16 residues. Germline V gene lookup returns CDR1 SEHNR and CDR2 FQNEAQ (reference sequence). With 5 bases clipped from V and 14 bases from J, the junction kept 19 bases outside the gene matches.